This entry features one TCR beta chain sequence. Its specificity is unknown. The data originate from a study of vaccination effects on CD4 cells after COVID-19. V trimming: 6 bases; J trimming: 4 bases; junction bases outside the gene matches: 7. The CDR3 is 14 amino acids. From germline, CDR1 is SGHRS and CDR2 YFSETQ. Viral peptide pools were used in the ViraFEST assay to expand antigen-specific CD4+ T cells, and sequencing came afterward. Subsequent to a culture period of around 10 days, CD4+ T cells were isolated. Each participant was given two doses of one vaccine (BNT162b2 or mRNA-1273). The table came from immunoSEQ multiplex PCR; TCRdb's copy has only in-frame clones and leaves some out. The data show fewer than 35,000 clones, approximately 79% seen once.

The TCR sequence derives from a human donor who received a COVID-19 vaccine. Some clones in this sample may be carry-over from other donors' samples. Sequenced here: CD4+ T cells from PBMCs cultured with SARS-CoV-2 spike peptides, sampled after COVID-19 vaccination. This sequence joins TRBV5-1 and TRBJ2-1, with 7 bases lining up with TRBD2. CDR3 region: CASKEGGPYNEQFF. CDR3 nucleotide sequence: TGCGCCAGCAAGGAGGGAGGGCCTTACAATGAGCAGTTCTTC.